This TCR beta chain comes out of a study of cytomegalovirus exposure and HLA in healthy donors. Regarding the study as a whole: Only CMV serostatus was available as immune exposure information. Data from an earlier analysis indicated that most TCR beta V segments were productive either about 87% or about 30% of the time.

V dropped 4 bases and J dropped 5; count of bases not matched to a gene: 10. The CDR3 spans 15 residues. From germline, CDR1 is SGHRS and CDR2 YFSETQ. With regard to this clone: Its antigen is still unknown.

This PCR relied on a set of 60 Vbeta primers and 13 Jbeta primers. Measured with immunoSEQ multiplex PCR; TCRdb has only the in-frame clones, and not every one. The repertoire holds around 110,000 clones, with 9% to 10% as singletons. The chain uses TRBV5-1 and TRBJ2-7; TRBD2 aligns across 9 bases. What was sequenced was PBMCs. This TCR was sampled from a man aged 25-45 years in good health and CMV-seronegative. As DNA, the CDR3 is TGCGCCAGCAGCCATTTTAGGACTAGCGTCAACGAGCAGTACTTC. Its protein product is CASSHFRTSVNEQYF.